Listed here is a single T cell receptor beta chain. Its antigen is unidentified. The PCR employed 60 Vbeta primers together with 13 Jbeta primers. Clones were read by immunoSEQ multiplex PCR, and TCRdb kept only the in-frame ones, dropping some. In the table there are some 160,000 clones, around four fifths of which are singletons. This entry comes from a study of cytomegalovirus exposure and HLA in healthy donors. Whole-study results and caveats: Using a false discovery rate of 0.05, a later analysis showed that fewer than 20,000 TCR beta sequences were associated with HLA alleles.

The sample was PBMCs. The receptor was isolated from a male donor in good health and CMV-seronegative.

CDR3 in amino acids: CASSSSAYGYTF. The CDR3 DNA reads TGTGCCAGCAGCTCCTCCGCGTATGGCTACACCTTC. The chain employs TRBV7-9 and TRBJ1-2; D unresolved. Germline CDR1 SEHNR, CDR2 FQNEAQ (reference sequence). The CDR3 sequence is 12 residues long. With 4 bases removed from V and 5 bases from J, the gap between germline ends came to 8 bases.